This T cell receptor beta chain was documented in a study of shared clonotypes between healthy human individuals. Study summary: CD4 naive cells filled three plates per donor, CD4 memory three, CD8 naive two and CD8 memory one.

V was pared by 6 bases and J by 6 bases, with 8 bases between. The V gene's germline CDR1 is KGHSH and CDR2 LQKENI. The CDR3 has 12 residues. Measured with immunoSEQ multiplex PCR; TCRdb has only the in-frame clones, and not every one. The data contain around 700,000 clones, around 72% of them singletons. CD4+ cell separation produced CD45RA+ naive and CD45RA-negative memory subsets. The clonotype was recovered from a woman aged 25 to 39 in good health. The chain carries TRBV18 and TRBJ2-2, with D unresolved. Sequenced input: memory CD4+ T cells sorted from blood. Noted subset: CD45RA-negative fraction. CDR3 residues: CASSSAAGELFF. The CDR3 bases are TGTGCCAGCTCGTCGGCGGCCGGGGAGCTGTTTTTT.